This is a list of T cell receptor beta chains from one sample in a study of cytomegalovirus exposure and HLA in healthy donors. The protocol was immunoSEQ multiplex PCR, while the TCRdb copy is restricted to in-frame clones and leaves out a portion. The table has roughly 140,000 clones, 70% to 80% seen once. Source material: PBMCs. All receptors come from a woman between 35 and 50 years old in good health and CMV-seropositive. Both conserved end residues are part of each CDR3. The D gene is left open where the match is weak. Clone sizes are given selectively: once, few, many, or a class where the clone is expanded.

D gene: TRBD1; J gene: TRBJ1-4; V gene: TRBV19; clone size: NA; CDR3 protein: CASSMAAGGNEKLFF; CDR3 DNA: TGTGCCAGTAGTATGGCCGCAGGGGGTAATGAAAAACTGTTTTTT
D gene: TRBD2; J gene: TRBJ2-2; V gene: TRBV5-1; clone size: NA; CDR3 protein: CASSLVAGEAGGELFF; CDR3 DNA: TGCGCCAGCAGCTTGGTTGCGGGAGAGGCCGGCGGGGAGCTGTTTTTT
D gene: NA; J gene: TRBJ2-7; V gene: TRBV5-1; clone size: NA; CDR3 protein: CASSISGSRYF; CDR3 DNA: TGCGCCAGCAGCATCTCAGGGTCGCGGTACTTC
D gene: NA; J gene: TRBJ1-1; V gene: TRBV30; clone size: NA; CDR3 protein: CAWSVHENTEAFF; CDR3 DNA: TGTGCCTGGAGTGTACACGAGAACACTGAAGCTTTCTTT
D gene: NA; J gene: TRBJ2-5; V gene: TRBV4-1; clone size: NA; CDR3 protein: CASSQARGLQETQYF; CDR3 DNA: TGCGCCAGCAGCCAAGCCAGGGGCCTCCAAGAGACCCAGTACTTC
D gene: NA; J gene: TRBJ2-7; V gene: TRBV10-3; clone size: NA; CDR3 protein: CAISDPDRYEQYF; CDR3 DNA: TGTGCCATCAGTGATCCAGACAGATACGAGCAGTACTTC
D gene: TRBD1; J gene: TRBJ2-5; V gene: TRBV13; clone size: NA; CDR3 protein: CASSPFGTGATETQYF; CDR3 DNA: TGTGCCAGCAGCCCTTTCGGGACAGGGGCCACAGAGACCCAGTACTTC
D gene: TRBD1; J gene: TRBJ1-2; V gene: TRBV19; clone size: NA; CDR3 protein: CASSVTGGSSGYTF; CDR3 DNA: TGTGCCAGTAGTGTAACAGGGGGCTCGAGTGGCTACACCTTC
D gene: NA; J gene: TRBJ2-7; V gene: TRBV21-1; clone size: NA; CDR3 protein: CASSTSSVPYEQYF; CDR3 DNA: TGTGCCAGCAGCACGTCTAGCGTACCCTACGAGCAGTACTTC
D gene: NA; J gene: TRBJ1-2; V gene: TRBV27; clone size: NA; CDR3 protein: CATSDRAINYGYTF; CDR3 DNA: TGTGCCACCTCGGACAGAGCGATTAACTATGGCTACACCTTC
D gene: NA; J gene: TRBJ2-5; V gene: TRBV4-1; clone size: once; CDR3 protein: CASSPPWGPTEETQYF; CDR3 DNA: TGCGCCAGCAGCCCCCCCTGGGGCCCGACAGAAGAGACCCAGTACTTC
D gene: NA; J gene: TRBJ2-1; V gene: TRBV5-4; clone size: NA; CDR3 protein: CASSPSANEQFF; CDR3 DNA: TGTGCCAGCAGCCCGAGCGCAAATGAGCAGTTCTTC
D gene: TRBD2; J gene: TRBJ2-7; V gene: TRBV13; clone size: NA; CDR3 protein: CASSPSGRGSYEQYF; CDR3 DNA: TGTGCCAGCAGCCCTAGCGGGAGGGGCTCCTACGAGCAGTACTTC